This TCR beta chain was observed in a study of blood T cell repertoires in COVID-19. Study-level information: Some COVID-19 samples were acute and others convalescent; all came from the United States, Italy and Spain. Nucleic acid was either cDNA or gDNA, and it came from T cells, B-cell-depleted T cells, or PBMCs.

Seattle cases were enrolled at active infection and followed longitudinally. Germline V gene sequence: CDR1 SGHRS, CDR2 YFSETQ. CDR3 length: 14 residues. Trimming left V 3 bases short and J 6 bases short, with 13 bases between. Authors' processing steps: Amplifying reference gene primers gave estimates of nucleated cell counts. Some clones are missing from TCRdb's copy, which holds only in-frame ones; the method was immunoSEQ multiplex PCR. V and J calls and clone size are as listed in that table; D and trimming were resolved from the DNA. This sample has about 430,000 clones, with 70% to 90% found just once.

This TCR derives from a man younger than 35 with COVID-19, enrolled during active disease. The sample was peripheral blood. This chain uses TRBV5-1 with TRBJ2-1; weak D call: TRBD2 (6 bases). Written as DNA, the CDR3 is TGCGCCAGCAGCTGGGGGACTCCATCCAATGAGCAGTTCTTC. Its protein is CASSWGTPSNEQFF.